This TCR beta chain was recorded in a study of Ad26.COV2.S vaccination and SARS-CoV-2 variants. This table comes from immunoSEQ multiplex PCR, and its TCRdb copy is limited to in-frame clones, with some not included. In the table there are hundreds of thousands of clones, about 91% of which are singletons. The length of the CDR3 is 14 residues. V lost 2 bases and J 8 bases, leaving 15 bases between the germline ends. Per the germline V gene, CDR1 is SGHTA and CDR2 is FQGNSA. The chain is built from TRBV7-2 and TRBJ1-2, with D uncertain. The specimen comprised peripheral blood, sampled after recovery from COVID-19. The source of this sequence is a human donor who had recovered from COVID-19. CDR3 residues: CASSLRREREGYTF. CDR3 nucleotides: TGTGCCAGCAGCTTACGCCGGGAGAGGGAAGGCTACACCTTC.